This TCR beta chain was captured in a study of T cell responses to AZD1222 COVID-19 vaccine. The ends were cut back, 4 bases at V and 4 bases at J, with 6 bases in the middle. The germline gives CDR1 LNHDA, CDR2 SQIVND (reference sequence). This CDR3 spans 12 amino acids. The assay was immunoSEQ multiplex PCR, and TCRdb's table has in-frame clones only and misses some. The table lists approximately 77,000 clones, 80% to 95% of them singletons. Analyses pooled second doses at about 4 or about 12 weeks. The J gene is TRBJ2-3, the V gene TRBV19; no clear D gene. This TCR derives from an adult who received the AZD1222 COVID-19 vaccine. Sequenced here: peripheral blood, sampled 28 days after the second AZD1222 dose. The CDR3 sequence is CASSTASDTQYF. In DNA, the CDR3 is TGTGCCAGTAGTACTGCGTCAGATACGCAGTATTTT.